This paragraph reports one TCR beta chain. The target antigen is unknown. This sample was included in a study of shared clonotypes between healthy human individuals. Produced via immunoSEQ multiplex PCR; TCRdb's table is partial and in-frame only. This sample has about 980,000 clones; 76% occur once, and the top ten carry over 1.3%. The CDR3 totals 14 residues. Germline CDR1 MNHEY, CDR2 SMNVEV (reference sequence). V lost 5 bases and J 10 bases, leaving 20 bases between the germline ends. Points from the study as a whole: Sorted-subset sequencing was shown by rarefaction to be incomplete despite large depth.

This TCR was recovered from a man between 18 and 35 years old in good health. The sample was memory CD4+ T cells sorted from blood. Stated subset: CD45RA-negative fraction. The J gene is TRBJ1-1, the V gene TRBV27, with D possibly matching TRBD1 (5 bases). CDR3 sequence: CASSRLEGLIGAFF. As DNA, the CDR3 is TGTGCCAGCAGTAGATTAGAGGGGTTAATAGGAGCTTTCTTT.